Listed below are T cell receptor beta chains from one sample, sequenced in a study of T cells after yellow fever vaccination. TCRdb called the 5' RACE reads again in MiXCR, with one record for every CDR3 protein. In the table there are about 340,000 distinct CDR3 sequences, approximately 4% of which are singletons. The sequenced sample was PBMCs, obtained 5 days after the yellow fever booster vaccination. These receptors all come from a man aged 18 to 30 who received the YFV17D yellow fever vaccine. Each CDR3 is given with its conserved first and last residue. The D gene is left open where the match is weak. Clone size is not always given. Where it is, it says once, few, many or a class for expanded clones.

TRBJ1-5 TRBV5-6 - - CASSLGGGEPQHF TGTGCCAGCAGCTTGGGGGGCGGGGAGCCCCAGCATTTT
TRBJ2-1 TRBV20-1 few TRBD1 CSASKDRDGEQFF TGCAGTGCTAGCAAAGACAGGGATGGTGAGCAGTTCTTC
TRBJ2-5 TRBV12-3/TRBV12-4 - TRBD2 CASSLQRGGHETQYF TGTGCCAGCAGTTTACAGCGGGGGGGCCACGAGACCCAGTACTTC
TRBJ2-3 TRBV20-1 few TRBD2 CSATTGLAGGHEDTQYF TGCAGTGCTACCACCGGACTAGCGGGGGGCCACGAAGATACGCAGTATTTT
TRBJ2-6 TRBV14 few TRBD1 CASSQLTGATGANVLTF TGTGCCAGCAGCCAACTGACAGGGGCAACTGGGGCCAACGTCCTGACTTTC
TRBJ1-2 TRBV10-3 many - CAIRAGAGDDYGYTF TGTGCCATCAGAGCTGGAGCAGGGGACGACTATGGCTACACCTTC
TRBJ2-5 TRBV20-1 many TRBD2 CSAVNGGIGETQYF TGCAGTGCCGTTAACGGGGGGATCGGGGAGACCCAGTACTTC
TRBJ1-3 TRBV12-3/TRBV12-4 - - CASRTLNTIYF TGTGCCAGCAGAACTTTAAACACCATATATTTT
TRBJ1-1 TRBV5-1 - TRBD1 CASSLSRTGDTEAFF TGCGCCAGCAGCTTGTCCAGGACAGGGGACACTGAAGCTTTCTTT
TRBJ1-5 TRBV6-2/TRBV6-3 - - CASKGRQDNQPQHF TGTGCCAGCAAGGGCAGACAGGACAATCAGCCCCAGCATTTT
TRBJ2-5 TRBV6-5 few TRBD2 CASQRDRETQYF TGTGCCAGCCAGCGGGACCGAGAGACCCAGTACTTC
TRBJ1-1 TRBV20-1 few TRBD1 CSAREGGEAFF TGCAGTGCTAGAGAAGGGGGCGAAGCTTTCTTT
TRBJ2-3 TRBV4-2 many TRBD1 CASSQDRVTDTQYF TGTGCCAGCAGCCAGGACAGGGTGACAGATACGCAGTATTTT
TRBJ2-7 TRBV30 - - CAWRPPGSYYEQYF TGTGCCTGGAGACCCCCGGGGTCCTACTACGAGCAGTACTTC
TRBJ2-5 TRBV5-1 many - CASSLGMGARRETQYF TGCGCCAGCAGCTTGGGTATGGGGGCCCGCCGGGAGACCCAGTACTTC
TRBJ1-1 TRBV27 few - CASSLSIQGGTEAFF TGTGCCAGCAGTTTATCGATACAGGGTGGCACTGAAGCTTTCTTT
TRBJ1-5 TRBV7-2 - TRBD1 CASSYQGGNQPQHF TGTGCCAGCAGCTATCAGGGGGGCAATCAGCCCCAGCATTTT
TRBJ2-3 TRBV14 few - CASSQLKSWDTQYF TGTGCCAGCAGCCAATTGAAAAGTTGGGATACGCAGTATTTT
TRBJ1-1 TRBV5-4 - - CASSFSFQSEAFF TGTGCCAGCAGCTTTTCGTTCCAGTCTGAAGCTTTCTTT
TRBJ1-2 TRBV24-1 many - CATSDYYGYTF TGTGCCACCAGTGATTATTACGGCTACACCTTC
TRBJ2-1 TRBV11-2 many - CASRSNGNEQFF TGTGCCAGCAGGTCTAACGGCAATGAGCAGTTCTTC
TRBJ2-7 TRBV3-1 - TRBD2 CASSSLAGGPHEQYF TGTGCCAGCAGTTCACTAGCGGGGGGGCCGCACGAGCAGTACTTC
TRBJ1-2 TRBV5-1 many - CASSPGGATYGYTF TGCGCCAGCAGCCCGGGGGGGGCCACTTATGGCTACACCTTC
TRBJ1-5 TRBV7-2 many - CASSLGSGTSNQPQHF TGTGCCAGCAGCTTAGGATCAGGGACAAGCAATCAGCCCCAGCATTTT
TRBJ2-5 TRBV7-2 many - CASSYRRDEETQYF TGTGCCAGCAGCTATCGACGGGACGAAGAGACCCAGTACTTC
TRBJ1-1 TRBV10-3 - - CAISARVNTEAFF TGTGCCATCAGTGCACGGGTGAACACTGAAGCTTTCTTT
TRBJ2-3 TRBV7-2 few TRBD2 CASSRAGVDTQYF TGTGCCAGCAGCCGCGCGGGGGTAGATACGCAGTATTTT
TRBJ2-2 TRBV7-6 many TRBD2 CASSPGRAVTGELFF TGTGCCAGCAGCCCCGGGAGGGCCGTCACCGGGGAGCTGTTTTTT
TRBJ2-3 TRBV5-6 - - CASRKRDQGRHTQYF TGTGCCAGCAGGAAGAGAGACCAGGGGCGTCATACGCAGTATTTT
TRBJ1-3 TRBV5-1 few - CASSYLAGAGNTIYF TGCGCCAGCAGCTATCTAGCAGGAGCGGGAAACACCATATATTTT
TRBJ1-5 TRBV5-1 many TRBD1 CASSPETGSNQPQHF TGCGCCAGCAGCCCGGAGACAGGGAGCAATCAGCCCCAGCATTTT
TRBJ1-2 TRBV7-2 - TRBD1 CASSITGADYGYTF TGTGCCAGCAGCATCACAGGGGCGGACTATGGCTACACCTTC
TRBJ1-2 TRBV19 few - CASNSPGRVSGDYGYTF TGTGCCAGTAACTCCCCGGGTCGGGTATCCGGTGACTATGGCTACACCTTC
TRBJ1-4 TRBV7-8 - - CASSLVLGNLYEKLFF TGTGCCAGCAGCTTAGTACTGGGAAACTTATATGAAAAACTGTTTTTT
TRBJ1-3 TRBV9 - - CASSVATVNTIYF TGTGCCAGCAGCGTAGCGACAGTAAACACCATATATTTT
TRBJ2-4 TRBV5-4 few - CASSLGGLSLAKNIQYF TGTGCCAGCAGCTTGGGGGGGTTGTCGCTAGCCAAAAACATTCAGTACTTC
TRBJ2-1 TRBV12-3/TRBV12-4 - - CASISEGGGSYNEQFF TGTGCCAGCATTTCGGAGGGGGGGGGCTCCTACAATGAGCAGTTCTTC
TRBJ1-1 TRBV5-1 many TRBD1 CASSKVGGQMNTEAFF TGCGCCAGCAGCAAGGTGGGGGGACAGATGAACACTGAAGCTTTCTTT
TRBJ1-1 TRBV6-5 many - CASSLQLGLATEAFF TGTGCCAGCAGTCTGCAGTTGGGGCTGGCCACTGAAGCTTTCTTT
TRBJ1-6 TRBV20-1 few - CSASQGESSPLHF TGCAGTGCTAGCCAGGGAGAGAGTTCACCCCTCCACTTT
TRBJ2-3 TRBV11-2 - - CASSSGTRSWSTQYF TGTGCCAGCAGCTCCGGGACACGATCTTGGAGTACGCAGTATTTT
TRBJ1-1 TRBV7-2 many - CASSPNMNTEAFF TGTGCCAGCAGCCCGAACATGAACACTGAAGCTTTCTTT
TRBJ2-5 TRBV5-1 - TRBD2 CASSLYGTSDEETQYF TGCGCCAGCAGCCTATACGGGACTAGCGACGAAGAGACCCAGTACTTC
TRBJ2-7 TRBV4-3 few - CASSQGISSPYEQYF TGCGCCAGCAGCCAAGGGATCTCTAGCCCCTACGAGCAGTACTTC
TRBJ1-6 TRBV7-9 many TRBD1 CASTRTGVNSPLHF TGTGCCAGCACCCGGACAGGGGTTAATTCACCCCTCCACTTT